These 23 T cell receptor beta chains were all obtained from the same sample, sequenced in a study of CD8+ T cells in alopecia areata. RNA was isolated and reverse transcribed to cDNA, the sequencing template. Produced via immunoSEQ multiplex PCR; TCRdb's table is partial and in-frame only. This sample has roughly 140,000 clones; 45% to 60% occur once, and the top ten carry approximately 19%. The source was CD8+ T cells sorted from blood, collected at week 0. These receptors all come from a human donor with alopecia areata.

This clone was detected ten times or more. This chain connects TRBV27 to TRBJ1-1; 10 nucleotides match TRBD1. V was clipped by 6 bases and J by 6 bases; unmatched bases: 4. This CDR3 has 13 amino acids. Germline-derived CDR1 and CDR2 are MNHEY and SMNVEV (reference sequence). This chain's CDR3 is CASRTGGRSEAFF. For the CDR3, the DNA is TGTGCCAGCAGGACAGGGGGCCGGTCTGAAGCTTTCTTT.

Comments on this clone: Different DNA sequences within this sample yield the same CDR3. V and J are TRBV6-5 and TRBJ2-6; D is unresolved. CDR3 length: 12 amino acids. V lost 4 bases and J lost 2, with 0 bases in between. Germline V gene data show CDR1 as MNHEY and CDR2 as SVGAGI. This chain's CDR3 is CASSSGANVLTF. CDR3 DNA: TGTGCCAGCAGTTCTGGGGCCAACGTCCTGACTTTC.

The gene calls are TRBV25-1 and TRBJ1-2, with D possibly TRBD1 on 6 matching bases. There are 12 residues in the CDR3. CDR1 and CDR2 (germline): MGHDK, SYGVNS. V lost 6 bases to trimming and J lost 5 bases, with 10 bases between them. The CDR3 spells CASSITGYGYTF. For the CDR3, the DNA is TGTGCCAGCAGCATCACAGGGTATGGCTACACCTTC.

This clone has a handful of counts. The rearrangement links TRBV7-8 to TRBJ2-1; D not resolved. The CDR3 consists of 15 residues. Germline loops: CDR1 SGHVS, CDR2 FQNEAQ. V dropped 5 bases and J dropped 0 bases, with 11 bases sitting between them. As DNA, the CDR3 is TGTGCCAGCAGCCCTACAGTGTACTCCTACAATGAGCAGTTCTTC. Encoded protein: CASSPTVYSYNEQFF.

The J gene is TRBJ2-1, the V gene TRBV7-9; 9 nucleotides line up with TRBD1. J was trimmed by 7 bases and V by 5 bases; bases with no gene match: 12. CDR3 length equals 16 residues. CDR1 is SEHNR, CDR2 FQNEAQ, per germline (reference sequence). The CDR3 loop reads CASSPLGTGNMNEQFF. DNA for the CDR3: TGTGCCAGCAGCCCCCTCGGGACAGGGAATATGAATGAGCAGTTCTTC. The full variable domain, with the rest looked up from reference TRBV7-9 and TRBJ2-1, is DTGVSQNPRHKITKRGQNVTFRCDPISEHNRLYWYRQTLGQGPEFLTYFQNEAQLEKSRLLSDRFSAERPKGSFSTLEIQRTEQGDSAMYLCASSPLGTGNMNEQFFGPGTRLTVL.

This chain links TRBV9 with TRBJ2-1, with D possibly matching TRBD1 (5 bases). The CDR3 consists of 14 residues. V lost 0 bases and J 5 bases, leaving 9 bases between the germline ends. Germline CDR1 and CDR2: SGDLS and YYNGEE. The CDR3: CASSVDPQDNEQFF. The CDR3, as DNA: TGTGCCAGCAGCGTAGACCCACAGGACAATGAGCAGTTCTTC.

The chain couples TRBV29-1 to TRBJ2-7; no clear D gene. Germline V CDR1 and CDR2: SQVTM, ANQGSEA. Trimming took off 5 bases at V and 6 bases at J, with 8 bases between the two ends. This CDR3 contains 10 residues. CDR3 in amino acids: CSVLLAEQYF. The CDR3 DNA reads TGCAGCGTTTTGCTGGCCGAGCAGTACTTC.

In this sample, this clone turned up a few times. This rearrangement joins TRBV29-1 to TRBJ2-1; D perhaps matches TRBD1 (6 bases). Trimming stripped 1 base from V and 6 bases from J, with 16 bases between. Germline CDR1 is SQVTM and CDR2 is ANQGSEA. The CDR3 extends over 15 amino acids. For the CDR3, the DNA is TGCAGCGTTGAAGGTCCAGGGGAGCGTACCAATGAGCAGTTCTTC. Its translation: CSVEGPGERTNEQFF.

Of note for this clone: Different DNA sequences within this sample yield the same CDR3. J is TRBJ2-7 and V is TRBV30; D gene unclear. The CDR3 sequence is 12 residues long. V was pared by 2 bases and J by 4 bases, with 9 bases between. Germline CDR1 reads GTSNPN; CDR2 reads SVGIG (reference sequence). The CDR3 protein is CAWSQLGYEQYF. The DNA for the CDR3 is TGTGCCTGGAGTCAGCTGGGGTACGAGCAGTACTTC.

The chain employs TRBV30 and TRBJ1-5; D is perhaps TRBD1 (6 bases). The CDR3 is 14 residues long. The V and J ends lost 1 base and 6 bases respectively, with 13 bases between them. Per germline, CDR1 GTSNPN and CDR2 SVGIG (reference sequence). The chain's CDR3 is CAWSAGQKRQPQHF. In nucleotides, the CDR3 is TGTGCCTGGAGTGCTGGACAGAAACGTCAGCCCCAGCATTTT.

The CDR3 sequence is CASSEGRGTEAFF. The DNA of the CDR3 is TGTGCCAGCAGCGAAGGGCGGGGGACTGAAGCTTTCTTT. The chain is built from TRBV14 and TRBJ1-1; possibly TRBD1 for D (5 bases). The V end was cut by 5 bases, the J end by 5 bases, with 12 bases between. Germline-derived CDR1 and CDR2 are SGHDN and FVKESK. The CDR3 loop spans 13 amino acids. Combining the CDR3 with reference TRBV14 and TRBJ1-1 gives the whole variable domain EAGVTQFPSHSVIEKGQTVTLRCDPISGHDNLYWYRRVMGKEIKFLLHFVKESKQDESGMPNNRFLAERTGGTYSTLKVQPAELEDSGVYFCASSEGRGTEAFFGQGTRLTVV.

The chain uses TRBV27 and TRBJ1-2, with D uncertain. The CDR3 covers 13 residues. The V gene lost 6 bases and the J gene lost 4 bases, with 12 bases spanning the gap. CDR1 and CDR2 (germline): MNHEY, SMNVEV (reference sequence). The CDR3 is CASSLGKAYGYTF. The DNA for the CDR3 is TGTGCCAGCAGCCTGGGGAAGGCCTATGGCTACACCTTC.

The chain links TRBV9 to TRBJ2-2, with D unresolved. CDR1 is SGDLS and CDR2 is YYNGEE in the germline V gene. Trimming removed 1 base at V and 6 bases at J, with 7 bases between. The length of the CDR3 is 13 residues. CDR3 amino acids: CASSVWRSGELFF. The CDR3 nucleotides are TGTGCCAGCAGCGTATGGCGGTCCGGGGAGCTGTTTTTT.

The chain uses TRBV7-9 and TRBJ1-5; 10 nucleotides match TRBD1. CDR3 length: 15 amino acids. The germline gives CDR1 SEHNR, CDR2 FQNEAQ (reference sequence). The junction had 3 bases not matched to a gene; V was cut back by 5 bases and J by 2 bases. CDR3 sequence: CASSAGTGGNQPQHF. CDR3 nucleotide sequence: TGTGCCAGCAGCGCCGGGACAGGGGGCAATCAGCCCCAGCATTTT.

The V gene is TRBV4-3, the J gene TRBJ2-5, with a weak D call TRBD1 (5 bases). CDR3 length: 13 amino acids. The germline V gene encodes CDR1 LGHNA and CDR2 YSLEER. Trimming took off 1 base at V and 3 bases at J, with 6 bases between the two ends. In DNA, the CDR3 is TGCGCCAGCAGCCAAGCGACAGAAGAGACCCAGTACTTC. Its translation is CASSQATEETQYF.

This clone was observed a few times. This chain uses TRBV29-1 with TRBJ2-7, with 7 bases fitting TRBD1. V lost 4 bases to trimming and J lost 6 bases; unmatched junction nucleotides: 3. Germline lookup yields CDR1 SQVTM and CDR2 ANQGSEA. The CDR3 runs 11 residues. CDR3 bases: TGCAGCGTTGCTACAGGGGCCGAGCAGTACTTC. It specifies CSVATGAEQYF.

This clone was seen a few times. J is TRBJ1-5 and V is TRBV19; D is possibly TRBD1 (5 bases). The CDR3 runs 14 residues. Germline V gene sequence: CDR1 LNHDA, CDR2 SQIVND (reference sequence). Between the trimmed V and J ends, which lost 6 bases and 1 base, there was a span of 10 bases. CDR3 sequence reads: CASSDSPSNQPQHF. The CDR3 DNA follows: TGTGCCAGTAGCGACAGTCCAAGCAATCAGCCCCAGCATTTT.

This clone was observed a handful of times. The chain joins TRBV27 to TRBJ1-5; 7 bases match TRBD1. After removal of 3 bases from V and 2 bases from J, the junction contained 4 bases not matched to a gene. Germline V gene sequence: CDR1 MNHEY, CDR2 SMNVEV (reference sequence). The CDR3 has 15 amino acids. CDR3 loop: CASSFVGQGNQPQHF. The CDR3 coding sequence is TGTGCCAGCAGTTTCGTTGGACAGGGCAATCAGCCCCAGCATTTT.

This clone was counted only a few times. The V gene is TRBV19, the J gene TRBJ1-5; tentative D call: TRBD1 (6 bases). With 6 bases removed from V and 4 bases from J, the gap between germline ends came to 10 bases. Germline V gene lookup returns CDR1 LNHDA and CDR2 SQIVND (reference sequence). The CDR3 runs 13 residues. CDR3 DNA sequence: TGTGCCAGTAGCCAAGGGGGGAATCAGCCCCAGCATTTT. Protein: CASSQGGNQPQHF.

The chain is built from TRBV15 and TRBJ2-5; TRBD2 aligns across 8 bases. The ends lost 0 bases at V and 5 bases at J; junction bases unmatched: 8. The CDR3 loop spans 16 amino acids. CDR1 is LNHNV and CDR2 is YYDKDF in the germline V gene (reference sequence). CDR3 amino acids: CATSRDRRGAKETQYF. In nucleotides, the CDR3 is TGTGCCACCAGCAGAGATCGGCGGGGGGCCAAGGAGACCCAGTACTTC.

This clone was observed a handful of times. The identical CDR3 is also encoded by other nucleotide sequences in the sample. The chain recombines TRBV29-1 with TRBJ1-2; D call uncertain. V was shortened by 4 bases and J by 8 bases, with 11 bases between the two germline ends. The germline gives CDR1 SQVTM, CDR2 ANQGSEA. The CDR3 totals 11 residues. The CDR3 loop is CSVAAGGGYTF. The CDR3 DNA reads TGCAGCGTTGCAGCGGGAGGGGGCTACACCTTC.

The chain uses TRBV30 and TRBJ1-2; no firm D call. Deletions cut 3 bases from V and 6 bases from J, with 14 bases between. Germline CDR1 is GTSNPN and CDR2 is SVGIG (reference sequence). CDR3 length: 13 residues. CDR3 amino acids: CAWSEQVHHGYTF. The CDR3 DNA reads TGTGCCTGGAGCGAACAAGTTCATCATGGCTACACCTTC.

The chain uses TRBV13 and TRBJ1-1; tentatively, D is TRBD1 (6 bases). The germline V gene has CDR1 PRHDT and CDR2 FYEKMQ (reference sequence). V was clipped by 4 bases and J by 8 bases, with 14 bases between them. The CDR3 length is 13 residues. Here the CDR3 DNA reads TGTGCCAGCAGCTCACACAGGGAGTGGGAAGCTTTCTTT. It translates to CASSSHREWEAFF.